Listed below are T cell receptor beta chains from one sample, sequenced in a study of blood T cell repertoires in COVID-19. TCRdb keeps only in-frame clones here, not all; method: immunoSEQ multiplex PCR. The sample holds approximately 190,000 clones, around 90% seen once. The sequenced material came from peripheral blood. The origin of the receptors is a middle-aged man with active or convalescent COVID-19. The CDR3 runs from the conserved cysteine through the conserved F or W. D genes are given only for firm matches. Clone size, where shown, is once, few, many, or a class for clones that have expanded.

D: TRBD1
J: TRBJ1-1
length: 15
size: -
V: TRBV18
CDR3: CASSRAGTGGLTAFF
DNA: TGTGCCAGCTCACGAGCCGGGACAGGGGGTCTTACGGCTTTCTTT

D: TRBD2
J: TRBJ2-1
length: 18
size: -
V: TRBV7-7
CDR3: CASSPRLAGAGVGYEQFF
DNA: TGTGCCAGCAGCCCGAGGCTAGCGGGGGCCGGAGTGGGATATGAGCAGTTCTTC

D: TRBD1
J: TRBJ2-7
length: 17
size: -
V: TRBV7-2
CDR3: CASSRDRVSSGSYEQYF
DNA: TGTGCCAGCAGTCGGGACAGGGTTTCTTCCGGCTCCTACGAGCAGTACTTC

D: TRBD1
J: TRBJ1-1
length: 15
size: -
V: TRBV30
CDR3: CAWNQDRGLGTEAFF
DNA: TGTGCCTGGAATCAGGACAGGGGGCTAGGCACTGAAGCTTTCTTT

D: -
J: TRBJ1-4
length: 14
size: -
V: TRBV5-4
CDR3: CASSQGSTNEKLFF
DNA: TGTGCCAGCAGCCAGGGTTCAACTAATGAAAAACTGTTTTTT

D: -
J: TRBJ1-6
length: 14
size: -
V: TRBV9
CDR3: CASSVRGGNSPLHF
DNA: TGTGCCAGCAGCGTACGGGGGGGTAATTCACCCCTCCACTTT

D: TRBD2
J: TRBJ2-3
length: 13
size: -
V: TRBV6-6
CDR3: CASRYTGGGTQYF
DNA: TGTGCCAGCAGATATACCGGGGGGGGAACGCAGTATTTT

D: TRBD1
J: TRBJ2-5
length: 15
size: -
V: TRBV3-1/TRBV3-2
CDR3: CASSPGQTVKETQYF
DNA: TGTGCCAGCAGCCCGGGACAGACCGTGAAAGAGACCCAGTACTTC

D: TRBD1
J: TRBJ1-4
length: 18
size: -
V: TRBV19
CDR3: CASSIDGTVSATNEKLFF
DNA: TGTGCCAGTAGTATAGACGGGACAGTAAGTGCAACTAATGAAAAACTGTTTTTT

D: TRBD2
J: TRBJ2-7
length: 15
size: once
V: TRBV6-2/TRBV6-3
CDR3: CASSPGLAGAYEQYF
DNA: TGTGCCAGCAGCCCGGGACTAGCGGGAGCCTACGAGCAGTACTTC

D: -
J: TRBJ1-6
length: 13
size: once
V: TRBV28
CDR3: CASSSRVGSPLHF
DNA: TGTGCCAGCAGCTCGAGGGTGGGTTCACCCCTCCACTTT

D: -
J: TRBJ1-3
length: 15
size: -
V: TRBV6-5
CDR3: CASSYSPPLWSPIYF
DNA: TGTGCCAGCAGTTACTCGCCCCCTCTATGGTCCCCAATATATTTT

D: TRBD2
J: TRBJ2-7
length: 16
size: few
V: TRBV7-2
CDR3: CASSIDSSGTPYEQYF
DNA: TGTGCCAGCAGCATAGACTCTAGCGGGACGCCCTACGAGCAGTACTTC

D: -
J: TRBJ1-3
length: 15
size: -
V: TRBV2
CDR3: CASSDSGVSGNTIYF
DNA: TGTGCCAGCAGTGATTCCGGGGTTTCTGGAAACACCATATATTTT

D: TRBD1
J: TRBJ1-5
length: 19
size: -
V: TRBV2
CDR3: CASSESRTGGARSNQPQHF
DNA: TGTGCCAGCAGTGAGTCGAGGACAGGGGGCGCGAGGAGCAATCAGCCCCAGCATTTT

D: -
J: TRBJ2-2
length: 15
size: -
V: TRBV28
CDR3: CASSDVQGVSGELFF
DNA: TGTGCCAGCAGTGACGTCCAGGGTGTCTCCGGGGAGCTGTTTTTT

D: -
J: TRBJ1-6
length: 16
size: once
V: TRBV4-1
CDR3: CASSQDPGPGESPLHF
DNA: TGCGCCAGCAGCCAAGATCCGGGTCCAGGGGAATCACCCCTCCACTTT

D: -
J: TRBJ1-1
length: 14
size: -
V: TRBV19
CDR3: CASSIAAGLTEAFF
DNA: TGTGCCAGTAGTATTGCGGCAGGGCTCACTGAAGCTTTCTTT

D: TRBD1
J: TRBJ1-2
length: 14
size: -
V: TRBV19
CDR3: CASSTDGTVGGYTF
DNA: TGTGCCAGTAGTACGGATGGGACAGTTGGCGGCTACACCTTC

D: TRBD1
J: TRBJ1-2
length: 17
size: -
V: TRBV7-8
CDR3: CASSLKGLLQGDYGYTF
DNA: TGTGCCAGCAGCTTAAAGGGCCTTCTTCAGGGGGACTATGGCTACACCTTC

D: -
J: TRBJ1-4
length: 13
size: -
V: TRBV19
CDR3: CASSLDGSWELFF
DNA: TGTGCCAGTAGCCTAGACGGCTCGTGGGAACTGTTTTTT

D: TRBD1
J: TRBJ2-1
length: 16
size: -
V: TRBV7-2
CDR3: CASSNGRDRGYNEQFF
DNA: TGTGCCAGCAGCAACGGTAGGGACAGGGGGTACAATGAGCAGTTCTTC

D: TRBD1
J: TRBJ1-1
length: 15
size: -
V: TRBV18
CDR3: CASSPGGGQNTEAFF
DNA: TGTGCCAGCTCCCCAGGGGGGGGTCAGAACACTGAAGCTTTCTTT

D: TRBD2
J: TRBJ2-1
length: 17
size: -
V: TRBV5-4
CDR3: CASSPPGGNFGRNEQFF
DNA: TGTGCCAGCAGCCCGCCCGGAGGGAACTTCGGGAGGAATGAGCAGTTCTTC

D: -
J: TRBJ1-1
length: 13
size: -
V: TRBV6-4
CDR3: CASRHGPNTEAFF
DNA: TGTGCCAGCAGACATGGGCCGAACACTGAAGCTTTCTTT

D: -
J: TRBJ1-2
length: 14
size: -
V: TRBV5-1
CDR3: CASSPTTAHYGYTF
DNA: TGCGCCAGCAGCCCGACGACAGCGCACTATGGCTACACCTTC

D: -
J: TRBJ1-5
length: 15
size: -
V: TRBV19
CDR3: CASSTSMGGRQPQHF
DNA: TGTGCCAGTAGTACCTCGATGGGGGGTCGTCAGCCCCAGCATTTT

D: -
J: TRBJ2-2
length: 16
size: -
V: TRBV27
CDR3: CASSLILAANTGELFF
DNA: TGTGCCAGCAGTTTAATTTTGGCAGCGAACACCGGGGAGCTGTTTTTT

D: TRBD1
J: TRBJ2-1
length: 16
size: -
V: TRBV18
CDR3: CASSSRDRGFYNEQFF
DNA: TGTGCCAGCTCATCCAGGGACAGGGGCTTCTACAATGAGCAGTTCTTC

D: TRBD1
J: TRBJ2-7
length: 15
size: -
V: TRBV6-1
CDR3: CASSEARGLLYEQYF
DNA: TGTGCCAGCAGTGAAGCCAGGGGGCTCCTCTACGAGCAGTACTTC

D: TRBD1
J: TRBJ1-4
length: 16
size: once
V: TRBV9
CDR3: CASSTRAGTANEKLFF
DNA: TGTGCCAGCAGCACTAGAGCCGGGACAGCTAATGAAAAACTGTTTTTT

D: TRBD2
J: TRBJ2-7
length: 14
size: once
V: TRBV13
CDR3: CASSSGLAMSEQYF
DNA: TGTGCCAGCAGCTCGGGACTAGCCATGAGCGAGCAGTACTTC

D: -
J: TRBJ2-2
length: 14
size: -
V: TRBV19
CDR3: CASEIGAGTGELFF
DNA: TGTGCCTCAGAAATAGGGGCAGGTACCGGGGAGCTGTTTTTT